These 14 T cell receptor beta chains were sequenced from one sample in a study of blood T cell repertoires in COVID-19. This table comes from immunoSEQ multiplex PCR, and its TCRdb copy is limited to in-frame clones, with some not included. The sample consists of about 54,000 clones, 80% to 90% of them appearing once. Sequencing was done on a sample of peripheral blood. These receptors were obtained from a woman aged 55-70 years with acute or convalescent COVID-19.

V and J are TRBV6-6 and TRBJ2-1; 7 nucleotides align to TRBD1. The germline V gene encodes CDR1 MNHNY and CDR2 SVGAGI (reference sequence). V dropped 5 bases and J dropped 3; count of bases not matched to a gene: 4. The CDR3 extends over 14 amino acids. CDR3 DNA: TGTGCCAGCAGTCCCCGGGACAGCTACAATGAGCAGTTCTTC. This gives the protein CASSPRDSYNEQFF.

This clone was recorded only once. The chain is built from TRBV30 and TRBJ2-7; TRBD2 aligns across 7 bases. Germline V CDR1 and CDR2: GTSNPN, SVGIG (reference sequence). The CDR3 loop spans 15 amino acids. J gave up 2 bases and V 3 bases, and 10 bases lay outside the gene matches. The CDR3 DNA reads TGTGCCTGGAGGGGATGGCGGGAGAGGCCCTACGAGCAGTACTTC. The encoded protein is CAWRGWRERPYEQYF. The whole variable domain, remainder taken from reference TRBV30 and TRBJ2-7, is SQTIHQWPATLVQPVGSPLSLECTVEGTSNPNLYWYRQAAGRGLQLLFYSVGIGQISSEVPQNLSASRPQDRQFILSSKKLLLSDSGFYLCAWRGWRERPYEQYFGPGTRLTVT.

This clone was detected only once. The V and J genes are TRBV5-1 and TRBJ2-1, with D maybe TRBD1 (6 bases). The CDR3 length is 15 residues. Germline values: CDR1 SGHRS, CDR2 YFSETQ. V lost 4 bases and J lost 2, with 13 bases in between. CDR3 protein: CASSVTGLAYNEQFF. The CDR3 DNA follows: TGCGCCAGCAGCGTCACAGGGCTAGCCTACAATGAGCAGTTCTTC.

Only a few counts were recorded for this clone. This chain uses TRBV5-4 with TRBJ1-4; D perhaps matches TRBD1 (6 bases). The ends were cut back, 3 bases at V and 4 bases at J, with 7 bases in the middle. Germline CDR1 SGHNT, CDR2 YYREEE (reference sequence). This CDR3 contains 13 residues. In DNA form, the CDR3 reads TGTGCCAGCAGCTCGGACAGTAATGAAAAACTGTTTTTT. Its protein product is CASSSDSNEKLFF.

The J gene is TRBJ2-3, the V gene TRBV5-1, with TRBD2 matching 12 bases. Germline CDR1 reads SGHRS; CDR2 reads YFSETQ. Trimming cost V 4 bases and J 0 bases; bases outside gene matches: 3. This CDR3 spans 16 amino acids. This CDR3 reads CASSPGTSGSTDTQYF. The CDR3 DNA is TGCGCCAGCAGCCCAGGGACTAGCGGGAGCACAGATACGCAGTATTTT.

This clone appeared a few times. The J gene is TRBJ1-1, the V gene TRBV28, with a tentative D call TRBD1 (5 bases). The V and J ends lost 8 bases and 1 base respectively, with 17 bases between them. This CDR3 region has 15 residues. Looked up from germline, CDR1 is MDHEN and CDR2 is SYDVKM. CDR3 nucleotide sequence: TGTGCCAGCCGTGGGGCCACTACCAGGAACACTGAAGCTTTCTTT. Translating it yields CASRGATTRNTEAFF.

The chain recombines TRBV4-2 with TRBJ2-1; the match to TRBD2 covers 10 bases. Germline lookup yields CDR1 LGHNA and CDR2 YNFKEQ. The CDR3 is 16 amino acids. V was pared by 5 bases and J by 4 bases, with 8 bases of the junction left unmatched. In DNA form, the CDR3 reads TGTGCCAGCAGCGGCCAGCGGGAGGGAACTTACAATGAGCAGTTCTTC. This encodes CASSGQREGTYNEQFF.

This clone was found once. This chain connects TRBV11-3 to TRBJ2-2; D unresolved. V lost 4 bases and J lost 0, with 12 bases in between. The CDR3 extends over 16 amino acids. The germline gives CDR1 SGHNT, CDR2 YENEEA. The CDR3 DNA is TGTGCCAGCAGCTCGTGGGCAGGTGCGAACACCGGGGAGCTGTTTTTT. This translates into CASSSWAGANTGELFF.

J is TRBJ2-3 and V is TRBV11-2, with 12 bases fitting TRBD2. V gave up 4 bases and J gave up 7 bases; unmatched junction bases: 6. Germline V CDR1 and CDR2: SGHAT, FQNNGV. This CDR3 region has 15 residues. As DNA, the CDR3 is TGTGCCAGCAGCTCTCTAGCGGGAGGGCAATATACGCAGTATTTT. It translates to CASSSLAGGQYTQYF. Using reference TRBV11-2 and TRBJ2-3 for the parts outside the CDR3, the full variable domain is EAGVAQSPRYKIIEKRQSVAFWCNPISGHATLYWYQQILGQGPKLLIQFQNNGVVDDSQLPKDRFSAERLKGVDSTLKIQPAKLEDSAVYLCASSSLAGGQYTQYFGPGTRLTVL.

This chain connects TRBV24-1 to TRBJ1-3; D gene ambiguous. The germline gives CDR1 KGHDR, CDR2 SFDVKD. This CDR3 comprises 13 residues. The V end lost 2 bases, the J end lost 7 bases, and 8 bases lay between the germline ends. The CDR3 coding sequence is TGTGCCACCAGTGATTCCAATCGGAACACCATATATTTT. Translation: CATSDSNRNTIYF.

This rearrangement joins TRBV2 to TRBJ2-4, with a possible D match to TRBD2 (5 bases). V was shortened by 5 bases and J by 0 bases, with 8 bases between the two germline ends. The CDR3 runs 14 residues. Per germline, CDR1 SNHLY and CDR2 FYNNEI. The CDR3 coding sequence is TGTGCCAGCAGTTTAGGACTAGCCAAAAACATTCAGTACTTC. This encodes CASSLGLAKNIQYF.

The J gene is TRBJ2-7, the V gene TRBV13, with D maybe TRBD2 (6 bases). Germline V gene sequence: CDR1 PRHDT, CDR2 FYEKMQ (reference sequence). The CDR3 has 15 residues. V was clipped by 4 bases and J by 4 bases, with 17 bases between them. The CDR3 reads CASSSKGGWGYEQYF. The DNA for the CDR3 is TGTGCCAGCAGCTCCAAGGGAGGCTGGGGATACGAGCAGTACTTC.

The V call is TRBV30, the J call TRBJ1-4; TRBD1 is a possible D gene (6 bases). CDR1 and CDR2 from the germline V gene are GTSNPN and SVGIG (reference sequence). V lost 2 bases and J lost 3, with 13 bases in between. The CDR3 covers 15 residues. The CDR3 here is CAWSLLQGPNEKLFF. The CDR3 coding sequence is TGTGCCTGGAGTCTCCTACAGGGCCCTAATGAAAAACTGTTTTTT.

The chain uses TRBV9 and TRBJ2-4; a possible D gene is TRBD2 (5 bases). The CDR3 consists of 16 residues. The V and J ends lost 0 bases and 2 bases respectively, with 12 bases between them. Germline CDR1 SGDLS, CDR2 YYNGEE. The CDR3 DNA sequence: TGTGCCAGCAGCGTAGGGTCTATCGGGACCAAAAACATTCAGTACTTC. It yields the protein CASSVGSIGTKNIQYF.